The clone carrying this T cell receptor beta chain appeared many times. Its antigen remains unidentified. The data are from a study of T cells in Graves' hyperthyroidism and ophthalmopathy. Disease duration was under 3 months in the ophthalmopathy patients, who also had a Clinical Activity Score of at least 3 and a NOSPECS grade of at least 4. Lactation, pregnancy, other autoimmune disease or uncontrolled infection excluded patients. Overall study findings and caveats: Blood samples included most of the expanded thyroid clonotypes exceeding 0.001. Ophthalmopathy was told apart from stable hyperthyroidism by a 13 V-J model.

The CDR3 runs to 15 residues. The germline CDR1 and CDR2 sequences are SNHLY and FYNNEI. The ends were cut back, 6 bases at V and 0 bases at J, with 12 bases in the middle. Regions amplified from RNA transcripts were the TCR beta CDR3 regions. HTBI primers drove first-round RT-PCR of the TCR CDR3. Via MiXCR, TCRdb re-called the multiplex PCR reads, giving one row per CDR3 protein. The sample records a few hundred thousand distinct CDR3 sequences, more than 15% being singletons. Specimen: blood. The receptor comes from a middle-aged woman with Graves' ophthalmopathy. This chain links TRBV2 with TRBJ2-1; D is possibly TRBD2 (6 bases). CDR3 nucleotides: TGTGCCAGCAGGGAGGGCTCGTTCTCCTACAATGAGCAGTTCTTC. Amino acids: CASREGSFSYNEQFF.